This entry features one T cell receptor beta chain sequence. The clone's antigen remains unknown. The record has no base qualities; no much larger clone is one base away. Genomic DNA was isolated using the Qiagen DNeasy kit from unsorted PBMCs as well as from negatively selected CD4+ and CD8+ fractions. Amplification of TCR beta CDR3 regions was done by immunoSEQ multiplex PCR with primers that anneal to V and J segments. A synthetic immune receptor repertoire was used to minimize amplification bias, and remaining bias was computationally removed after sequencing. Per the original workflow: Repertoire diversity was quantified as the Shannon entropy index using custom Python scripts. Unsorted, CD4+ and CD8+ repertoires were examined separately, except in combined analyses, for which CD4+ and CD8+ sequences were merged in silico. A clone counted as expanded when the clone's frequency after treatment rose at least 2-fold relative to C1D1, and clones undetected at baseline were given a pseudocount of 0.5. Clones with 0 or 1 copy at C1D1 were defined as singleton clones, while clones with 2 or more copies were defined as non-singleton clones. Clones expanded in unsorted samples were assigned a CD4+, CD8+ or unknown annotation through matching of protein sequences in sorted samples from the same patient. Wilcoxon tests on paired samples were used to test changes in diversity from C1D1 to C4D1. Not all clones reach the TCRdb copy of this immuneACCESS table, which keeps in-frame sequences only. Checked studies attribute under half of the gap to unresolved V genes and leave the rest unexplained. V and J calls plus clone size are reproduced from that table; the DNA served to infer D and trimming. Here the sample has some 31,000 clones; 70% to 75% occur a single time. The leading ten clones occupy 3% to 3.5% of the sample.

The sample comes from a study of PD-1 blockade in classical Hodgkin lymphoma (dated by TCRdb to the early 2020s). Study-level background: Nivolumab dosing was 3 mg/kg intravenously every 2 weeks, continuing until either disease progression or unacceptable toxicity. To define a peripheral blood immune signature of response to PD-1 blockade in classical Hodgkin lymphoma, the study combined TCR beta sequencing with CyTOF.

The investigation overall reported the following: Baseline TCR diversity was reported to be lower in newly diagnosed patients than in healthy donors, and even lower in relapsed/refractory patients. A significant rise by C4D1 was seen in CD4+ but not CD8+ TCR diversity (p=0.0027 vs p=0.16), with the rise being most apparent in complete responders (p=0.02). The study covered only a single clinical trial cohort, and the causes of the repertoire differences, possibly disease activity or prior therapy, were still not defined. Diversity was lower in patients who began nivolumab less than 1 year after ASCT, so these patients were left out of later analyses to avoid confounding by immune reconstitution. Among trial patients, those achieving complete response had baseline diversity similar to that of newly diagnosed patients, while diversity was significantly lower in partial responders and progressors.

Taken from cysteine to phenylalanine, the CDR3 has 15 residues. Of all the DNA, just the CDR3 is kept, 45 bases in frame from base 1. The germline ends are 14 bases apart after V is trimmed by 4 bases and J by 2 bases. CDR1 and CDR2 (WNHNN, SYGVQD) derive from the germline V gene (reference sequence). In light of the paper, this sample's time point label describes: cycle 2 day 1 (C2D1) of nivolumab. All trial patients had relapsed after autologous stem cell transplantation, with cohorts A, B and C differing in prior brentuximab vedotin exposure. The trial cohort included 56 patients with relapsed/refractory classical Hodgkin lymphoma, and each patient had a best overall response of complete response, partial response or progressive disease. Trial patients were treated with single-agent nivolumab in the multi-cohort phase II CheckMate 205 trial. An independent review committee assessed best overall response using the 2007 International Working Group response criteria. Trial PBMCs were collected immediately before nivolumab initiation (C1D1) and during therapy at cycle 2 day 1 and cycle 4 day 1. After peripheral blood was drawn into 8 mL Vacutainer Cell Preparation Tubes, PBMCs were isolated by centrifugation and then cryopreserved.

This material consisted of peripheral blood mononuclear cells (PBMCs), taken before the second cycle of nivolumab. The receptor comes from a human donor with classical Hodgkin lymphoma. The chain is assembled from TRBV10-1 and TRBJ1-2, with the D gene not confidently named. In nucleotides, the sequence is TGCGCCAGCAGTGCAACAGCGATCTCCAACTATGGCTACACCTTC. The encoded protein is CASSATAISNYGYTF.